This T cell receptor (beta chain) was found in a study of CD8 T cells in Susac syndrome. Random hexamers were used to reverse transcribe roughly 0.5 to 1 ug of RNA. The immunoSEQ assay covered 54 Vbeta and 13 Jbeta segments for CDR3. TCRdb fed the immunoSEQ multiplex PCR reads into MiXCR, producing one record per CDR3 protein. Among about 120,000 distinct CDR3 sequences listed, nearly 95% were seen once. The germline gives CDR1 MNHNS, CDR2 SASEGT. Trimming left V 3 bases short and J 4 bases short, with 9 bases between. This CDR3 is built from 13 residues. This clonotype originated in a human donor in good health. V usage is TRBV6-1 and J usage is TRBJ1-2, with TRBD1 as a possible D gene (5 bases). The specimen sequenced was CD4+ T cells from PBMCs. This chain's CDR3 is CASSEAGSYGYTF. The CDR3 DNA is TGTGCCAGCAGTGAGGCAGGGTCCTATGGCTACACCTTC.